These T cell receptor beta chains were read from a single sample in a study of early T cells in non-severe SARS-CoV-2 infection. TCRdb redid the calling of the 5' RACE reads with MiXCR, one entry per CDR3 protein. The sample lists 43,000 or so distinct CDR3 sequences, under 7.5% seen once, with 6.5% to 9.5% in the top ten. The specimen sequenced was whole blood. The receptor set was obtained from an adult who was a healthcare worker with PCR-confirmed SARS-CoV-2 infection or an uninfected control (not recorded which). The CDR3 runs from the conserved cysteine through the conserved F or W. Fields, in order: CDR3 length, V gene, J gene, clone size, D gene, CDR3 DNA, CDR3 protein. D genes are given only for firm matches. Rows may omit the clone size; those that give it use once, few, many or a size class.

17	TRBV10-2	TRBJ1-5	many	TRBD1	TGCGCCAGCAGCAATATTTATGACAGGGGGCTCAATCAGCCCCAGCATTTT	CASSNIYDRGLNQPQHF
11	TRBV2	TRBJ1-1	many	TRBD1	TGTGCCAGCAGAGACAGGGGGGAAGCTTTCTTT	CASRDRGEAFF
14	TRBV7-6	TRBJ1-1	few	TRBD1	TGTGCCAGCAGCACTGGACAGGGAAGAGCTGAAGCTTTCTTT	CASSTGQGRAEAFF
18	TRBV6-1	TRBJ2-6	few	TRBD1	TGTGCCAGCAGTGAAATGGGACAGGCTCTCTCTGGGGCCAACGTCCTGACTTTC	CASSEMGQALSGANVLTF
15	TRBV18	TRBJ2-3	few	TRBD2	TGTGCCAGCTCACCACCCGGGGGGATTGGAGATACGCAGTATTTT	CASSPPGGIGDTQYF
12	TRBV29-1	TRBJ1-4	-	-	TGCAGCGTTGGACAGACTCGGGAAAAACTGTTTTTT	CSVGQTREKLFF
15	TRBV27	TRBJ2-1	many	TRBD1	TGTGCCAGCAGTTTCCTGGCAGGGGGCTACAATGAGCAGTTCTTC	CASSFLAGGYNEQFF
16	TRBV12-3/TRBV12-4	TRBJ2-5	many	-	TGTGCCAGCAGTTTTAGGGGCCCAACATTACAAGAGACCCAGTACTTC	CASSFRGPTLQETQYF
15	TRBV7-9	TRBJ1-4	many	TRBD1	TGTGCCAGCAGCTCCGGACAGGGAGCTAATGAAAAACTGTTTTTT	CASSSGQGANEKLFF
13	TRBV6-2/TRBV6-3	TRBJ1-1	few	-	TGTGCCAGCAGTTACTCTCTGAGGGCTGAAGCTTTCTTT	CASSYSLRAEAFF
13	TRBV29-1	TRBJ2-3	many	-	TGCAGCGTTGACAGGGGTGGGGCAGATACGCAGTATTTT	CSVDRGGADTQYF
14	TRBV10-3	TRBJ1-6	-	TRBD1	TGTGCCACTCGGACGACAGGGAGGCAGGGACCCCTCCACTTT	CATRTTGRQGPLHF
13	TRBV12-3/TRBV12-4	TRBJ2-7	-	TRBD1	TGTGCCAGCAGTTGGGACAGTGTTTACGAGCAGTACTTC	CASSWDSVYEQYF
16	TRBV28	TRBJ1-2	many	TRBD1	TGTGCCAGCAGTTTAAGGGCAGGGGGCCTTGTCTATGGCTACACCTTC	CASSLRAGGLVYGYTF
13	TRBV28	TRBJ1-3	-	-	TGTGCCAGCAGTGTCCCTGGTGGAAACACCATATATTTT	CASSVPGGNTIYF
14	TRBV12-3/TRBV12-4	TRBJ2-7	many	-	TGTGCCAGCAGTTTAAATGGACTGACCTACGAGCAGTACTTC	CASSLNGLTYEQYF
14	TRBV11-3	TRBJ2-3	many	-	TGTGCCAGCAGCCATTTCAGAGGCTCAGATACGCAGTATTTT	CASSHFRGSDTQYF
13	TRBV25-1	TRBJ1-1	many	-	TGTGCCAGCAGTGAAGCCTCGAGAGGGGAAGCTTTCTTT	CASSEASRGEAFF
14	TRBV6-2/TRBV6-3	TRBJ1-1	many	TRBD1	TGTGCCAGCAGCCCCGGGACAGGGGTGACTGAAGCTTTCTTT	CASSPGTGVTEAFF
16	TRBV28	TRBJ1-3	few	-	TGTGCCAGCAGTGCGCCCCCCGTGAGCACTGGAAACACCATATATTTT	CASSAPPVSTGNTIYF
17	TRBV7-2	TRBJ2-1	-	-	TGTGCCAGCAGCTACGTCGGGACTCCTAACTCCTACAATGAGCAGTTCTTC	CASSYVGTPNSYNEQFF
13	TRBV20-1	TRBJ2-7	-	-	TGCAGTGCTAGACCGGACCCCTCTTCCGAGCAGTACTTC	CSARPDPSSEQYF
14	TRBV12-3/TRBV12-4	TRBJ1-1	few	TRBD1	TGTGCCAGCAGTTTCTACGGGACAGCAGCTGAAGCTTTCTTT	CASSFYGTAAEAFF
14	TRBV11-3	TRBJ1-6	many	-	TGTGCCAGCAGTCTACGGGCACCTAATTCACCCCTCCACTTT	CASSLRAPNSPLHF
16	TRBV12-3/TRBV12-4	TRBJ2-3	few	TRBD2	TGTGCCAGCAGTTTGCCTCTGCGGGGGAGCACAGATACGCAGTATTTT	CASSLPLRGSTDTQYF
15	TRBV4-2	TRBJ2-1	many	-	TGTGCCAGCAGCCCCATTCCAGGTTACTACAATGAGCAGTTCTTC	CASSPIPGYYNEQFF
13	TRBV10-2	TRBJ2-1	many	-	TGCGCCAGCAGTGCGTCAGAGAACGGTGAGCAGTTCTTC	CASSASENGEQFF
14	TRBV28	TRBJ2-7	few	-	TGTGCCAGCAGTTTATCCCCACGGGCCTACGAGCAGTACTTC	CASSLSPRAYEQYF
15	TRBV4-3	TRBJ2-3	-	-	TGCGCCAGCAGCCAAGATTTCGGGGACGGAGATACGCAGTATTTT	CASSQDFGDGDTQYF
12	TRBV2	TRBJ2-1	few	-	TGTGCCAGCAGTGACAGAGCTAATGAGCAGTTCTTC	CASSDRANEQFF
14	TRBV24-1	TRBJ2-5	many	-	TGTGCCACCAGTGATACGGGGGCCCAAGAGACCCAGTACTTC	CATSDTGAQETQYF
13	TRBV18	TRBJ1-2	-	-	TGTGCCAGCTCACCCCCCTCAGGGGATGGCTACACCTTC	CASSPPSGDGYTF
17	TRBV7-2	TRBJ1-1	-	-	TGTGCCAGCAGCTTATCTAGGGCAGGGAGTGGGAACACTGAAGCTTTCTTT	CASSLSRAGSGNTEAFF
13	TRBV6-2/TRBV6-3	TRBJ1-5	few	-	TGTGCCAGCAGTTACTCCATGATTCAGCCCCAGCATTTT	CASSYSMIQPQHF
14	TRBV10-3	TRBJ2-3	many	TRBD2	TGTGCCATCCTTTCGGGGAGGGATGCAGATACGCAGTATTTT	CAILSGRDADTQYF
14	TRBV6-5	TRBJ2-7	-	-	TGTGCCAGCAGCTCCCAGGAAACTGCCTACGAGCAGTACTTC	CASSSQETAYEQYF
11	TRBV2	TRBJ2-1	few	-	TGTGCCAGCAGTGCCCAGGAGAAGCAGTTCTTC	CASSAQEKQFF
16	TRBV24-1	TRBJ2-1	-	-	TGTGCCACCAGTGCCAGGGGCGTAAACTCCTACAATGAGCAGTTCTTC	CATSARGVNSYNEQFF
13	TRBV7-2	TRBJ1-1	many	-	TGTGCCAGCAGCGCGTTCATGAACACTGAAGCTTTCTTT	CASSAFMNTEAFF
13	TRBV6-2/TRBV6-3	TRBJ2-5	once	-	TGTGCCAGCAAAAGGCAACTCGTAGAGACCCAGTACTTC	CASKRQLVETQYF
13	TRBV20-1	TRBJ1-2	many	-	TGCAGTGCTAGTAGTTTCAGGGCGGATGGCTACACCTTC	CSASSFRADGYTF
15	TRBV4-2	TRBJ2-3	-	-	TGTGCCAGCAGCCTTTACAGGGGGGGTTCAGATACGCAGTATTTT	CASSLYRGGSDTQYF
13	TRBV19	TRBJ1-1	few	-	TGTGCCAGTAGTATTCTCGTCGAGAATAAAGCTTTCTTT	CASSILVENKAFF
12	TRBV29-1	TRBJ1-2	many	TRBD1	TGCAGCCTTGGACAGGGGGCATGGGGCTACACCTTC	CSLGQGAWGYTF
15	TRBV15	TRBJ2-5	-	TRBD2	TGTGCCACCAGCAGAGGACTAGCGGGGGAAGAGACCCAGTACTTC	CATSRGLAGEETQYF
15	TRBV12-3/TRBV12-4	TRBJ1-3	many	-	TGTGCCAGCAGTTTAAGGGGAGTAGGTGGAAACACCATATATTTT	CASSLRGVGGNTIYF